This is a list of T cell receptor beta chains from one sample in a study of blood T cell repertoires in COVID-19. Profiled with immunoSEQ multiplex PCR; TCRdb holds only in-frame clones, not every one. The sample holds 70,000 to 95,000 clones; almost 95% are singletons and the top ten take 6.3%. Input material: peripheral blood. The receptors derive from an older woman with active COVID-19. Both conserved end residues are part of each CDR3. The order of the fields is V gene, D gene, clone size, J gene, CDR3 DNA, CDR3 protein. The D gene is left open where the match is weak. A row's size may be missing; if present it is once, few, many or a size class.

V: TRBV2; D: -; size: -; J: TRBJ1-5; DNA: TGTGCCAGCAGTGTCAGGGGAGACCAGCCCCAGCATTTT; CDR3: CASSVRGDQPQHF
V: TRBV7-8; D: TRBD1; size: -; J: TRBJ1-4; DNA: TGTGCCAGCAGCCAAAGACAGGGGAGTGAAAAACTGTTTTTT; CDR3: CASSQRQGSEKLFF
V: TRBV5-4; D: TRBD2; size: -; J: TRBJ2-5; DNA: TGTGCCAGCAGCTTGGTAGCGGGAGCAGAGACCCAGTACTTC; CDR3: CASSLVAGAETQYF
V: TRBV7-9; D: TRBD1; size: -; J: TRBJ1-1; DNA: TGTGCCAGCAGCTTGGGGGGACAGGCAGGTGAAGCTTTCTTT; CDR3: CASSLGGQAGEAFF
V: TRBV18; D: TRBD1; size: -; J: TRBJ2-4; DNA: TGTGCCAGCTCACCATTGGGACAGGGGGCGCCAGGAAACATTCAGTACTTC; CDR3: CASSPLGQGAPGNIQYF
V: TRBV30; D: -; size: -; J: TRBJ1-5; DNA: TGTGCCTGGAGTGCTGAGGGCAATCAGCCCCAGCATTTT; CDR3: CAWSAEGNQPQHF
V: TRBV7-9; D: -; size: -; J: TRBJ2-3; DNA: TGTGCCAGCAGCTCCGATAGCGGAGGGCAGTATTTT; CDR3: CASSSDSGGQYF
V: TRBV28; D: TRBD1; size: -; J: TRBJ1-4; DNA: TGTGCCAGCAGTTTACGGACAGGATGGGAAAAACTGTTTTTT; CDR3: CASSLRTGWEKLFF
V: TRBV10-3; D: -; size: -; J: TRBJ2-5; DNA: TGTGCCATCAGCACAACCGGGGGTGTCCAAGAGACCCAGTACTTC; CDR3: CAISTTGGVQETQYF
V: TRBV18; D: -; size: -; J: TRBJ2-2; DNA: TGTGCCAGCTCACTTAAGACAGCCACCGGGGAGCTGTTTTTT; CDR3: CASSLKTATGELFF
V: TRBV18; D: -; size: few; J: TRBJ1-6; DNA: TGTGCCAGCTCACCGTCGAGGGGACTAAATTCACCCCTCCACTTT; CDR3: CASSPSRGLNSPLHF
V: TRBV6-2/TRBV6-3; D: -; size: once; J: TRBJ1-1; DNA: TGTGCCAGCAGTCGTACAGGGAACACTGAAGCTTTCTTT; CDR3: CASSRTGNTEAFF
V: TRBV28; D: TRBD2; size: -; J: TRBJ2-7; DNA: TGTGCCAGCATTGGCGGGAGGACCGAGCAGTACTTC; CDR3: CASIGGRTEQYF
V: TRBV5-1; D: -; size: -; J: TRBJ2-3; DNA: TGCGCCAGCAGCTTGGGCGCGCCAGATACGCAGTATTTT; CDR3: CASSLGAPDTQYF
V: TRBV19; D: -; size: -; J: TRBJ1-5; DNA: TGTGCCAGTAGTGGAGGAGCCGGGAATCAGCCCCAGCATTTT; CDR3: CASSGGAGNQPQHF
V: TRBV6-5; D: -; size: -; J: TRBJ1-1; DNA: TGTGCCAGCAGTTATAACAGGGCGGTGAACACTGAAGCTTTCTTT; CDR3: CASSYNRAVNTEAFF
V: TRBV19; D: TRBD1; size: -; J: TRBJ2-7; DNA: TGTGCCAGTAGTATGCTCCTCTCGGGACAGGGGGGGTACGAGCAGTACTTC; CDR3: CASSMLLSGQGGYEQYF
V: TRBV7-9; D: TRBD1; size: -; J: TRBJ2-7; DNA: TGTGCCAGCAGCTGGGACAGGGAAACCTACGAGCAGTACTTC; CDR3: CASSWDRETYEQYF
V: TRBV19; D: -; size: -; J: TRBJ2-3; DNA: TGTGCCAGTAGTCCTTGGGGCAGGGTTTCGACAGATACGCAGTATTTT; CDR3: CASSPWGRVSTDTQYF
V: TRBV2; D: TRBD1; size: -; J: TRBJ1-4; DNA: TGTGCCAGCAGTGAGGGGACAGGGGGCCGGATTGATAATGAAAAACTGTTTTTT; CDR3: CASSEGTGGRIDNEKLFF
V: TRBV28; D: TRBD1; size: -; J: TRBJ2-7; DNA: TGTGCCAGCAGAGGGACAGAAAGCTCCTACGAGCAGTACTTC; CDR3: CASRGTESSYEQYF
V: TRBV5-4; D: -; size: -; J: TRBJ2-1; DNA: TGTGCCAGCAGTTTGGTACCGAGAGCCGCGACGTGGAGCGAGCAGTTCTTC; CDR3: CASSLVPRAATWSEQFF
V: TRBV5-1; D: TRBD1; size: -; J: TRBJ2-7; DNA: TGCGCCAGCAGCCTGACAGGGGGCAATTGGTACGAGCAGTACTTC; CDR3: CASSLTGGNWYEQYF
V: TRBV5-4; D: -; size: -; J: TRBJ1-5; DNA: TGTGCCAGCAGCTTGGCGGGGTCTAGCAATCAGCCCCAGCATTTT; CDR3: CASSLAGSSNQPQHF
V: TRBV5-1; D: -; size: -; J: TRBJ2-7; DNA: TGCGCCAGCAGCTTGGCGGGGGGCAACTCCTACGAGCAGTACTTC; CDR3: CASSLAGGNSYEQYF
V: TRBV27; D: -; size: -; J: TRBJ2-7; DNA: TGTGCCAGCAGTTTAGTGTCCGGGACCTACGAGCAGTACTTC; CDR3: CASSLVSGTYEQYF
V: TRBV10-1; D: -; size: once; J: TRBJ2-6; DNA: TGCGCCAGCAGTGAGGGCGGCTCTGGGGCCAACGTCCTGACTTTC; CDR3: CASSEGGSGANVLTF
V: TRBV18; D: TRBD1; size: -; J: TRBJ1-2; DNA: TGTGCCAGCTCACCACGGTTTACAGGGGGGGAGTATGGCTACACCTTC; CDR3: CASSPRFTGGEYGYTF
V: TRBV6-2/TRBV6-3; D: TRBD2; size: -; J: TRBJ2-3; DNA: TGTGCCAGCAGTTACGGGCCTAGCGGGGGAAAAGATACGCAGTATTTT; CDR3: CASSYGPSGGKDTQYF
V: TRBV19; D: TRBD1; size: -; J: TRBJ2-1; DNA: TGTGCCAGCCAACCCGGTTACAGGGGGCGCGTCAATGAGCAGTTCTTC; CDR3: CASQPGYRGRVNEQFF
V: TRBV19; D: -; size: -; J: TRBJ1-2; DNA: TGTGCCAGTAGACACCGGGCAGGGGAAGGTCGTGGCTACACCTTC; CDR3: CASRHRAGEGRGYTF
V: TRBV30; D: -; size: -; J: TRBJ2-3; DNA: TGTGCCTGGAGTGTACAGGGTGGGGCAGATACGCAGTATTTT; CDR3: CAWSVQGGADTQYF
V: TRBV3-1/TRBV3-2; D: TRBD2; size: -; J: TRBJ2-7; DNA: TGTGCCAGCAGCCCGCTAGCGGGGGGGAGTGAGCAGTACTTC; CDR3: CASSPLAGGSEQYF
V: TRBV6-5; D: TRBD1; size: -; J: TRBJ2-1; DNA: TGTGCCAGCAGTTACACCAGTAACAGGGGAAATGAGCAGTTCTTC; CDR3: CASSYTSNRGNEQFF
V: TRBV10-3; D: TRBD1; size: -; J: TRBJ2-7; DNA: TGTGCCATCAGTCCGGGACAGGGGGCCTACGAGCAGTACTTC; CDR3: CAISPGQGAYEQYF
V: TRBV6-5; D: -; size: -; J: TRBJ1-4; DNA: TGTGCCAGCAGTTTTAAAGGGGGTGGTGGTGAAAAACTGTTTTTT; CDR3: CASSFKGGGGEKLFF
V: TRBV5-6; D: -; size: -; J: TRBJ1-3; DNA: TGTGCCAGCAGCAAAGAAGACAGGAGTTCGGAAAACACCATATATTTT; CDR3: CASSKEDRSSENTIYF
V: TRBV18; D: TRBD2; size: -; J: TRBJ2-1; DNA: TGTGCCAGCTCACCATTGGGACTAGCGGGAGAGGGGGAGCAGTTCTTC; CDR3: CASSPLGLAGEGEQFF
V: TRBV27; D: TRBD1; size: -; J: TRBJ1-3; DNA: TGTGCCAGCAGAAGGACAGGGACTGGAAACACCATATATTTT; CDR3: CASRRTGTGNTIYF
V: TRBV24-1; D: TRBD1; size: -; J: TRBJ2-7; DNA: TGTGCCACCAGTGCCGCCCCGGGGACAGGGCCCGACGGGGAGCAGTACTTC; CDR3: CATSAAPGTGPDGEQYF
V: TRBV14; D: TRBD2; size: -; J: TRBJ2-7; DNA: TGTGCCAGCAGCCCATTAGGAGGGCTAGCGGGGGTCTACGAGCAGTACTTC; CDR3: CASSPLGGLAGVYEQYF
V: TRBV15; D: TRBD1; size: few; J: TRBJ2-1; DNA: TGTGCCACCAGCAGAAAACAGGGGGCGGGTGAGCAGTTCTTC; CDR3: CATSRKQGAGEQFF
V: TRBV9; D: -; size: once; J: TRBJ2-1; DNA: TGTGCCAGCAGCTTACTCCGGGACTCGTCCTACAATGAGCAGTTCTTC; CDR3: CASSLLRDSSYNEQFF
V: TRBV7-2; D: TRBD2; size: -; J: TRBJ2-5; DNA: TGTGCCAGCAGCAACGGACTAGCGGGGGGCCAAGAGACCCAGTACTTC; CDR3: CASSNGLAGGQETQYF
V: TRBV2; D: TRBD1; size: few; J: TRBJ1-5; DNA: TGTGCCAGCAGTGGACAGGGGAGAGGTCAGCCCCAGCATTTT; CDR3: CASSGQGRGQPQHF
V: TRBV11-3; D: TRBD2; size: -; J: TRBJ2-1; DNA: TGTGCCAGCAGCTTAGGTCAAGTCATAGCGGGAGGGTCTAACAATGAGCAGTTCTTC; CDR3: CASSLGQVIAGGSNNEQFF
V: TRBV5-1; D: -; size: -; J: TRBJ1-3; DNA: TGCGCCAGCAGCCCAGGGACTGGAAACACCATATATTTT; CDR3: CASSPGTGNTIYF
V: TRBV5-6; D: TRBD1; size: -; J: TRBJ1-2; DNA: TGTGCCAGCAGCTCACCGGGACAGGGAAGGTGGTATGGCTACACCTTC; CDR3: CASSSPGQGRWYGYTF
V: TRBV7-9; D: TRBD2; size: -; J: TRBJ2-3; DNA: TGTGCCAGCAGCCCAGGGACTAGCGGCAGCACAGATACGCAGTATTTT; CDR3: CASSPGTSGSTDTQYF
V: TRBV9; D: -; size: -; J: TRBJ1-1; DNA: TGTGCCAGCAGCGTAGGTCGCAGGGGTTCTGAAGCTTTCTTT; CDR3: CASSVGRRGSEAFF
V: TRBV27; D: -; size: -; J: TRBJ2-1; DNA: TGTGCCAGCACCAATGGGGCGGGGAGCTCCTACAATGAGCAGTTCTTC; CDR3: CASTNGAGSSYNEQFF
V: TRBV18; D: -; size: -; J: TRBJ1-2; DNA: TGTGCCAGCTCACCAAACAGGTTACAGCAGTCTGATGGCTACACCTTC; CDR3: CASSPNRLQQSDGYTF
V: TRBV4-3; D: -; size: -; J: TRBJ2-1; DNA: TGCGCCAGCAGCCAAGAGGGGGGAGACAATGAGCAGTTCTTC; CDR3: CASSQEGGDNEQFF
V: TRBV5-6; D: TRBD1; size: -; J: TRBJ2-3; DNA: TGTGCCACGCAGGACAGGGGGCGGGATACGCAGTATTTT; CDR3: CATQDRGRDTQYF
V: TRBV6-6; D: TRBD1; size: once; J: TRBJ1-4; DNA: TGTGCCAGCAGCGACGAAACAGGGGAACTTTTT; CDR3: CASSDETGELF
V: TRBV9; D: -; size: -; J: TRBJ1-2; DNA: TGTGCCAGCAGCGCCCACACACAGGCGATCTATGGCTACACCTTC; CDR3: CASSAHTQAIYGYTF
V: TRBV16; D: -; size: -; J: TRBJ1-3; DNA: TGTGCCAGCAGCCCCCGGGGAATGATTTTCTCTGGAAACACCATATATTTT; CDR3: CASSPRGMIFSGNTIYF